The present entry profiles one T cell receptor (beta chain) with its context. These data are taken from a study of shared T cell receptors in the human thymus. Germline CDR1 and CDR2: SGHNT and YYREEE (reference sequence). Trimming cost V 4 bases and J 0 bases; bases outside gene matches: 10. This CDR3 is 17 amino acids long. The method was immunoSEQ multiplex PCR; TCRdb's version includes in-frame clones alone and lacks a portion of them. The sample comprises some 720,000 clones, approximately 90% of which are singletons, and 0.0085% to 0.012% rests with the top ten. A further study also used this sample, focusing on human thymus T cells.

The V gene is TRBV5-4, the J gene TRBJ2-3; 8 nucleotides line up with TRBD2. Sequencing was carried out using thymocytes. This sequence originates from a boy in the first two years of life with a congenital heart defect. The CDR3: CASSLRVAGNSTDTQYF. The CDR3 region has the DNA TGTGCCAGCAGCCTCCGGGTAGCGGGGAATAGCACAGATACGCAGTATTTT.